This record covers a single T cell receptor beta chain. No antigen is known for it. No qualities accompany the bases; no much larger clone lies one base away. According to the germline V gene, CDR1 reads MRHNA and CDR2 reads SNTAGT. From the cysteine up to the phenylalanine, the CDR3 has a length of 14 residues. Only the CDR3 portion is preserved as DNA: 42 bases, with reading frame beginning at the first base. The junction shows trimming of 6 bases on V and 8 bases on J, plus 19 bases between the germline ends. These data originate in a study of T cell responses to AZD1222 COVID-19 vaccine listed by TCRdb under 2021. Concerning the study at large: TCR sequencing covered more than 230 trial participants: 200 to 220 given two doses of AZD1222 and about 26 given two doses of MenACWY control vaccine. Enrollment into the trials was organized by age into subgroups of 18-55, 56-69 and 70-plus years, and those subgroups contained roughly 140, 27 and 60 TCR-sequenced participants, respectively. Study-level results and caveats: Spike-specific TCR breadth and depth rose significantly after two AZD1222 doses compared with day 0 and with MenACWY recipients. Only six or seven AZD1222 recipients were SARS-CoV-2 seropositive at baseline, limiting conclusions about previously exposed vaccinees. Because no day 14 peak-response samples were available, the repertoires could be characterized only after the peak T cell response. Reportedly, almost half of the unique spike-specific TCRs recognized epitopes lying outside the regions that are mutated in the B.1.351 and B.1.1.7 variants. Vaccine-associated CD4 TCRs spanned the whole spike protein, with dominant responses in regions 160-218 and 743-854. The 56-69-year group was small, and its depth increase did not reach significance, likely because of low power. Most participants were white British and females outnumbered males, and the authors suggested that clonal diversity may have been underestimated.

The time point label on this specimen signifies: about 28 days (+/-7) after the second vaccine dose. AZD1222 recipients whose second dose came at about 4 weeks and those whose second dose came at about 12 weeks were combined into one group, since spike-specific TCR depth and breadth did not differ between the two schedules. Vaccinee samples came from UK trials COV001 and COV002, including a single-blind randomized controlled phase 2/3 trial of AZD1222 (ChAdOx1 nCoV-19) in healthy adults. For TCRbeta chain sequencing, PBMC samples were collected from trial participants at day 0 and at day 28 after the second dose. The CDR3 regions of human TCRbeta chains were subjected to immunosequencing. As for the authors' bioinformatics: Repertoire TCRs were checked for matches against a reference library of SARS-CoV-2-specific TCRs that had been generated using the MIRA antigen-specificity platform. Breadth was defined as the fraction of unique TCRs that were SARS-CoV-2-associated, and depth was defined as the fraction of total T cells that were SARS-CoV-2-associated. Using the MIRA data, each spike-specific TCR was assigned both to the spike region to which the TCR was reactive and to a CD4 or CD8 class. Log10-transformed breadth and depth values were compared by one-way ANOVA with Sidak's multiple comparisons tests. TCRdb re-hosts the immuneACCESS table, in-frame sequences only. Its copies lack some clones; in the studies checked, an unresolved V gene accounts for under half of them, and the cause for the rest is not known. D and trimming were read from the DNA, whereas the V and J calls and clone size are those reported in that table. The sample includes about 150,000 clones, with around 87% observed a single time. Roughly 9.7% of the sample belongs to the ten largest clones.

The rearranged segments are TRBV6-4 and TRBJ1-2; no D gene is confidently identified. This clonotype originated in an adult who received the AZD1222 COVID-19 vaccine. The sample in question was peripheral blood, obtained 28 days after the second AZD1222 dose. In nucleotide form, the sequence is TGTGCCAGCAGGTACAGAGCGCAAGGGAAAGGCTACACCTTC. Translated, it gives CASRYRAQGKGYTF.